These 22 T cell receptor beta chains came from one sample sequenced in a study of control samples from healthy donors and cancer patients. Measured with immunoSEQ multiplex PCR; TCRdb has only the in-frame clones, and not every one. The repertoire has about 130,000 clones, about 90% of them found once; the top ten carry under 9%. Source material: PBMCs. These receptors were taken from a man aged 45-65 years with head and neck cancer.

This chain connects TRBV5-1 to TRBJ1-5, with D possibly being TRBD1 (5 bases). The CDR3 spans 15 residues. Germline V gene data show CDR1 as SGHRS and CDR2 as YFSETQ. V was cut by 0 bases and J by 0 bases, with 7 bases left in between. CDR3 nucleotides: TGCGCCAGCAGCTTGGGACAGAATAGCAATCAGCCCCAGCATTTT. Translating gives CASSLGQNSNQPQHF.

CDR3 sequence (DNA): TGTGCCAGCTCACCCAACGGAGCGAACACTGAAGCTTTCTTT. This codes for CASSPNGANTEAFF. The V gene is TRBV18, the J gene TRBJ1-1; D ambiguous. The CDR3 covers 14 residues. Germline lookup yields CDR1 KGHSH and CDR2 LQKENI. V gave up 3 bases and J gave up 1 base, with 9 bases separating them.

The chain links TRBV27 to TRBJ2-5, with 8 bases that match TRBD2. This CDR3 is 15 amino acids long. Germline V gene sequence: CDR1 MNHEY, CDR2 SMNVEV (reference sequence). Losses at the gene ends were 7 bases for V and 0 bases for J; bases not matched to a gene: 7. CDR3 DNA sequence: TGTGCCAGCATCCACCTAGCGGGCGACCAAGAGACCCAGTACTTC. As protein: CASIHLAGDQETQYF.

The V and J genes are TRBV5-6 and TRBJ2-3; 10 bases align to TRBD2. CDR1 and CDR2 from the germline V gene are SGHDT and YYEEEE. The CDR3 runs to 16 residues. V gave up 1 base and J gave up 0 bases; unmatched junction bases: 2. The CDR3 here is CASSLYSGGSTDTQYF. DNA for the CDR3: TGTGCCAGCAGCTTGTATAGCGGGGGGAGCACAGATACGCAGTATTTT.

The chain is built from TRBV28 and TRBJ2-7; 7 positions match TRBD1. The CDR3 extends over 13 amino acids. V dropped 6 bases and J dropped 2; count of bases not matched to a gene: 4. CDR1 and CDR2 from the germline V gene are MDHEN and SYDVKM. CDR3: CASSSGQTYEQYF. CDR3 nucleotide sequence: TGTGCCAGCAGCTCGGGACAGACCTACGAGCAGTACTTC.

V and J are TRBV5-8 and TRBJ1-6, with D unresolved. Germline V gives CDR1 SGHTS, CDR2 YDEGEE. Trimming shortened V by 1 base and J by 6 bases, and 5 bases separated the two germline ends. The CDR3 is made up of 13 amino acids. CDR3 amino acids: CASSLIRNSPLHF. The CDR3 region has the DNA TGTGCCAGCAGCTTGATTCGTAATTCACCCCTCCACTTT.

The V call is TRBV2, the J call TRBJ1-3; the D is unclear. V lost 6 bases, J lost 4 bases, and 10 bases lay in between. Germline V CDR1 and CDR2: SNHLY, FYNNEI. CDR3 length: 13 residues. The CDR3 here is CASRAGRGNTIYF. In DNA form, the CDR3 reads TGTGCCAGCAGGGCCGGGAGAGGAAACACCATATATTTT.

The CDR3 bases are TGTGCCAGCAGTTTCGGCAACGAGCAGTACTTC. Translating gives CASSFGNEQYF. The chain has TRBV28 and TRBJ2-7; unclear D gene. This CDR3 region has 11 residues. CDR1 MDHEN and CDR2 SYDVKM come from the germline V gene. The V and J ends lost 3 bases and 5 bases respectively, with 5 bases between them. Full variable domain (missing parts from reference TRBV28 and TRBJ2-7): DVKVTQSSRYLVKRTGEKVFLECVQDMDHENMFWYRQDPGLGLRLIYFSYDVKMKEKGDIPEGYSVSREKKERFSLILESASTNQTSMYLCASSFGNEQYFGPGTRLTVT.

This chain links TRBV19 with TRBJ1-4; D gene unclear. The V end lost 3 bases, the J end lost 8 bases, and 16 bases lay between the germline ends. Germline V gene data show CDR1 as LNHDA and CDR2 as SQIVND (reference sequence). The CDR3 is made up of 15 amino acids. CDR3 in DNA: TGTGCCAGTAGTATTCAGAGGACCGCCGGGGAAAAACTGTTTTTT. Translating it yields CASSIQRTAGEKLFF.

Only a few counts were recorded for this clone. The gene calls are TRBV5-1 and TRBJ1-3; 9 bases agree with TRBD1. The CDR3 is 16 residues long. From germline, CDR1 is SGHRS and CDR2 YFSETQ. The ends lost 3 bases at V and 2 bases at J; junction bases unmatched: 6. CDR3 nucleotides: TGCGCCAGCAGCTCCGGACAGGGGATCCCTGGAAACACCATATATTTT. Encoded protein: CASSSGQGIPGNTIYF.

This clone was detected once. The chain is built from TRBV2 and TRBJ1-6; no clear D. The CDR3 spans 16 residues. Germline V lookup: CDR1 SNHLY, CDR2 FYNNEI. V dropped 1 base and J dropped 7 bases, with 14 bases sitting between them. CDR3 DNA: TGTGCCAGCAGTGAAGAGAGCGGCAGGTGGAATTCACCCCTCCACTTT. Encoded protein: CASSEESGRWNSPLHF.

This chain joins TRBV9 and TRBJ2-1, with a weak D call TRBD1 (5 bases). V lost 3 bases, J lost 1 base, and 11 bases lay in between. Germline lookup yields CDR1 SGDLS and CDR2 YYNGEE. The CDR3 extends over 15 amino acids. This chain's CDR3 is CASSATGSSYNEQFF. In DNA form, the CDR3 reads TGTGCCAGCAGCGCTACAGGTTCTTCCTACAATGAGCAGTTCTTC.

The chain joins TRBV7-9 to TRBJ2-3; no reliable D call. The V gene's germline CDR1 is SEHNR and CDR2 FQNEAQ (reference sequence). CDR3 size: 13 residues. Trimming took off 8 bases at V and 1 base at J, with 10 bases between the two ends. CDR3 sequence: CASQSGGTDTQYF. The CDR3 DNA reads TGTGCCAGCCAGTCTGGGGGCACAGATACGCAGTATTTT.

The chain links TRBV6-8 to TRBJ2-7; D may be TRBD2 (6 bases). Trimming took 2 bases from V and 2 from J, leaving 13 bases between them. Germline V gene lookup returns CDR1 MNHGY and CDR2 SAAAGT. The CDR3 covers 15 residues. The CDR3 DNA is TGTGCCAGCAGTTACGGGGGAGGTGAAACCTACGAGCAGTACTTC. This sequence encodes CASSYGGGETYEQYF.

The chain combines TRBV29-1 with TRBJ2-1, with 11 nucleotides matching TRBD2. V lost 3 bases, J lost 4 bases, and 14 bases stayed unmatched. The CDR3 loop spans 18 amino acids. CDR1 and CDR2 from the germline V gene are SQVTM and ANQGSEA. The CDR3 nucleotides read TGCAGCGTTGAGGGAAATAGCGGGAGGGCCGTAATATACAATGAGCAGTTCTTC. It is translated as CSVEGNSGRAVIYNEQFF.

V gene TRBV19 combines with J gene TRBJ2-7, with 7 positions matching TRBD2. CDR1 is LNHDA and CDR2 is SQIVND in the germline V gene (reference sequence). There are 14 residues in the CDR3. Unmatched junction bases numbered 8, after V lost 7 bases and J lost 2 bases. The CDR3 coding sequence is TGTGCCAGTACTGTAGCGGGCGGAACCTACGAGCAGTACTTC. Translating it yields CASTVAGGTYEQYF.

This chain connects TRBV10-3 to TRBJ2-7, with 8 bases aligning to TRBD2. This CDR3 has 13 residues. The V gene end was trimmed by 7 bases and the J gene end by 4 bases; junction bases not matched to a gene: 6. The V gene's germline CDR1 is ENHRY and CDR2 SYGVKD. CDR3 sequence (DNA): TGTGCCATCAACCGGGGGGGCGGGTACGAGCAGTACTTC. Translated, it gives CAINRGGGYEQYF.

The chain uses TRBV5-6 and TRBJ1-6; TRBD1 might be the D (5 bases). Germline-derived CDR1 and CDR2 are SGHDT and YYEEEE. The CDR3 sequence is 14 residues long. The ends were cut back, 5 bases at V and 0 bases at J, with 6 bases in the middle. CDR3: CASRQDSYNSPLHF. The CDR3 region has the DNA TGTGCCAGCAGACAGGACTCCTATAATTCACCCCTCCACTTT. Full variable domain (outside the CDR3, taken from reference TRBV5-6 and TRBJ1-6): DAGVTQSPTHLIKTRGQQVTLRCSPKSGHDTVSWYQQALGQGPQFIFQYYEEEERQRGNFPDRFSGHQFPNYSSELNVNALLLGDSALYLCASRQDSYNSPLHFGNGTRLTVT.

The CDR3 DNA sequence: TGTGCCAGCAGCTTTGGGGTTTGGTCGATGAACACTGAAGCTTTCTTT. It codes for CASSFGVWSMNTEAFF. This chain connects TRBV7-9 to TRBJ1-1, with D unresolved. Trimming pared 3 bases from V and 0 bases from J, leaving 14 bases between. This CDR3 spans 16 amino acids. CDR1 SEHNR and CDR2 FQNEAQ come from the germline V gene (reference sequence).

This clone was counted only a few times. The chain couples TRBV7-2 to TRBJ2-2, with TRBD1 as a possible D gene (5 bases). This CDR3 region has 15 residues. Germline V gene sequence: CDR1 SGHTA, CDR2 FQGNSA. Trimming cost V 1 base and J 6 bases, with 12 bases left between them. The DNA for the CDR3 is TGTGCCAGCAGCTTAGGTTTAGGGGTCCCCGGGGAGCTGTTTTTT. Translating gives CASSLGLGVPGELFF.

This clone was recorded once. The CDR3 here is CAIRGPSSYNEQFF. The CDR3, as DNA: TGTGCCATCCGGGGTCCTAGCTCCTACAATGAGCAGTTCTTC. The chain carries TRBV10-3 and TRBJ2-1; tentatively, D is TRBD2 (5 bases). This CDR3 comprises 14 residues. The ends were cut back, 8 bases at V and 0 bases at J, with 11 bases in the middle. Germline CDR1 ENHRY, CDR2 SYGVKD.

The chain employs TRBV18 and TRBJ1-2, with 10 bases identical to TRBD1. Germline assignment: CDR1 KGHSH and CDR2 LQKENI. V shed 3 bases, J shed 5 bases, and the junction held 9 bases outside the gene matches. This CDR3 has 16 amino acids. The DNA of the CDR3 is TGTGCCAGCTCACCCCCGATGGGACAGGGGATTTATGGCTACACCTTC. Translating gives CASSPPMGQGIYGYTF.